This T cell receptor (beta chain) was sequenced during a study of cytotoxic CD8 clonotypes in ibrutinib-treated CLL. About the study: Response sampling took place at median 12 months of treatment, range 6 to 36. Whole-study results and caveats: Once treatment began, public clonotypes, which were uncommon, contracted or stayed stable. An increase in clonality occurred at ibrutinib response, followed by a return toward baseline at progression.

CDR3 size: 18 residues. Germline V gene data show CDR1 as SGDLS and CDR2 as YYNGEE. The V and J ends lost 5 bases and 5 bases, in that order; junction bases with no gene match: 15. Libraries of TCR beta were made from approximately 2 micrograms of genomic DNA that came from cryopreserved PBMCs. To note about this clone: Its antigen is unknown.

This table comes from immunoSEQ multiplex PCR, and its TCRdb copy is limited to in-frame clones, with some not included. The table shows around 310,000 clones, with more than 65% occurring only once. The clonotype was recovered from a human donor with chronic lymphocytic leukemia. The specimen was PBMCs, collected before ibrutinib treatment. This sequence joins TRBV9 and TRBJ2-2; TRBD1 matches 10 bases. The CDR3 loop is CASRTGSWGTGETGELFF. CDR3 bases: TGTGCCAGCAGGACCGGAAGTTGGGGGACAGGGGAGACCGGGGAGCTGTTTTTT.